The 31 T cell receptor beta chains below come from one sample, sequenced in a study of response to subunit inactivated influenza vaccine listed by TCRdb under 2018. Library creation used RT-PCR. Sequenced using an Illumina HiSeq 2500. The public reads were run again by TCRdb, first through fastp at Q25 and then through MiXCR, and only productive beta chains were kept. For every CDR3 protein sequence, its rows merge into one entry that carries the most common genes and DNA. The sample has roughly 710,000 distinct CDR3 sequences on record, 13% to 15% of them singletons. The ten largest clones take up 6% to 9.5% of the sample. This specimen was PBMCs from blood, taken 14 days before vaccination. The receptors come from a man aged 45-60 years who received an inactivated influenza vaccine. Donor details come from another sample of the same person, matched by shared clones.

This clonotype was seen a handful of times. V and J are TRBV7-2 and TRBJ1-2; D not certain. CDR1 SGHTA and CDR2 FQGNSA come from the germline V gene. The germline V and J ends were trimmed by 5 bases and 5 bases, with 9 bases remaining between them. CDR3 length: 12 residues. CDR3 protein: CASSPGLYGYTF. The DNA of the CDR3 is TGTGCCAGCAGCCCAGGACTATATGGCTACACCTTC.

Here the CDR3 reads CASSQDPTTTDTQYF. The CDR3 DNA is TGTGCCAGCAGCCAAGATCCGACAACCACAGATACGCAGTATTTT. This chain links TRBV4-2 with TRBJ2-3; D not certain. Trimming removed 0 bases at V and 2 bases at J, with 9 bases between. CDR3 length: 15 amino acids. CDR1 and CDR2 from the germline V gene are LGHNA and YNFKEQ.

The CDR3 coding sequence is TGTGCCAGCAGTACCCTTGGGACAGGAAGCAACGAGCAGTACTTC. It yields the protein CASSTLGTGSNEQYF. This chain links TRBV6-1 with TRBJ2-7; 8 bases are a match to TRBD1. CDR3 size: 15 residues. From germline, CDR1 is MNHNS and CDR2 SASEGT. The ends lost 5 bases at V and 5 bases at J; junction bases unmatched: 11.

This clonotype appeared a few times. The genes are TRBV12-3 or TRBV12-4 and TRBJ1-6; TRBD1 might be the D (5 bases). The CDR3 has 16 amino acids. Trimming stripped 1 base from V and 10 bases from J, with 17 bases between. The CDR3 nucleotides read TGTGCCAGCAGTTTAGAGGCGGGGGTCGGGTACTCACCCCTCCACTTT. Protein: CASSLEAGVGYSPLHF.

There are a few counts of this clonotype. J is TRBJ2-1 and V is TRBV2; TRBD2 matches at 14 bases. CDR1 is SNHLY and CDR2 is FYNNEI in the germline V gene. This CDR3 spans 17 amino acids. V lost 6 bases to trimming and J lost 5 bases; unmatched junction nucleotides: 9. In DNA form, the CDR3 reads TGTGCCAGCAGCGAGGGGACTAGCGGGAGCCCAGACAATGAGCAGTTCTTC. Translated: CASSEGTSGSPDNEQFF.

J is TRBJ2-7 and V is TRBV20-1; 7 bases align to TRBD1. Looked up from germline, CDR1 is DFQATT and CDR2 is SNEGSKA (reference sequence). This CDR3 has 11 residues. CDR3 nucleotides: TGCAGCCCCGGGACAGCAAGAGAGCAGTACTTC. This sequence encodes CSPGTAREQYF.

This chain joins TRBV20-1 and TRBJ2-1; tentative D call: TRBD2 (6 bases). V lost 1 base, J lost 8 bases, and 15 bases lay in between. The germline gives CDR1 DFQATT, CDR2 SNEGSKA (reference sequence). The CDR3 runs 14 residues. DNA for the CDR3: TGCAGTGCTAGAGTGATAGCGGCGGGCGATGAGCAGTTCTTC. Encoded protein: CSARVIAAGDEQFF.

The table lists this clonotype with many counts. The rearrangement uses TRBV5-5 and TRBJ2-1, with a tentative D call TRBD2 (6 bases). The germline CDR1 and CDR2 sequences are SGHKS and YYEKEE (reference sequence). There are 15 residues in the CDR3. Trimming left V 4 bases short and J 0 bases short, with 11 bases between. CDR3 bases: TGTGCCAGCAGCCGCGGGGATAGCTCCTACAATGAGCAGTTCTTC. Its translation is CASSRGDSSYNEQFF.

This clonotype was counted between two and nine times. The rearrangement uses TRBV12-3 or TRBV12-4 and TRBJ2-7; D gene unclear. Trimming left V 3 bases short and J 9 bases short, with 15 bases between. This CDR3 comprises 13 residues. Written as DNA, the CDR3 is TGTGCCAGCAGTTTGCCCCCGACGGGTGGGCAGTACTTC. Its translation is CASSLPPTGGQYF.

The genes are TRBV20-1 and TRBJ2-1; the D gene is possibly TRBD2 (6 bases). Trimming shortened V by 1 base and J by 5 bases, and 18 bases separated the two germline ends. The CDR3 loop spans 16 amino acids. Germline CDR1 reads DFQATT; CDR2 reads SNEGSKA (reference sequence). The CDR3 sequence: CSARVFIADSNNEQFF. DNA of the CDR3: TGCAGTGCTAGAGTGTTTATAGCGGACTCAAACAATGAGCAGTTCTTC.

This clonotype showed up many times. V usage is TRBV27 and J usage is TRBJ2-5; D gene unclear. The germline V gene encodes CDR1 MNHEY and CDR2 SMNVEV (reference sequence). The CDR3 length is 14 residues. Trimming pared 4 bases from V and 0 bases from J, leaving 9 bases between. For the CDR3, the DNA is TGTGCCAGCAGTTCCGCCTTGTACCAAGAGACCCAGTACTTC. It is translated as CASSSALYQETQYF.

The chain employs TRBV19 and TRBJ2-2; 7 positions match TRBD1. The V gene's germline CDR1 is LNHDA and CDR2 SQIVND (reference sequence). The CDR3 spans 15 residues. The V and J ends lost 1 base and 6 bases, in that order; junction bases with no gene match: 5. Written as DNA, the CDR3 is TGTGCCAGTAGTATAGTCGCCACAGGGGCCGGGGAGCTGTTTTTT. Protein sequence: CASSIVATGAGELFF. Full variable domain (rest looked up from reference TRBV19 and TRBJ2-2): DGGITQSPKYLFRKEGQNVTLSCEQNLNHDAMYWYRQDPGQGLRLIYYSQIVNDFQKGDIAEGYSVSREKKESFPLTVTSAQKNPTAFYLCASSIVATGAGELFFGEGSRLTVL.

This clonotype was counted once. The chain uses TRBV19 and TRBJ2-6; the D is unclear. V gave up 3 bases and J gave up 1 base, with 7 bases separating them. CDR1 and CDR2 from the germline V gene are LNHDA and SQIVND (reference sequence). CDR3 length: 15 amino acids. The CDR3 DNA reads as TGTGCCAGTAGTATTCCCGGGTCTGGGGCCAACGTCCTGACTTTC. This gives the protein CASSIPGSGANVLTF.

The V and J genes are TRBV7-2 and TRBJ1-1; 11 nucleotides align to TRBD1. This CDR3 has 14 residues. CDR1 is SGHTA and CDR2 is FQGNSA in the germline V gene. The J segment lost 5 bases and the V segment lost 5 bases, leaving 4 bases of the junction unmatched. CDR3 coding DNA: TGTGCCAGCAGCCGGACAGGGGGCGTAACTGAAGCTTTCTTT. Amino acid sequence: CASSRTGGVTEAFF.

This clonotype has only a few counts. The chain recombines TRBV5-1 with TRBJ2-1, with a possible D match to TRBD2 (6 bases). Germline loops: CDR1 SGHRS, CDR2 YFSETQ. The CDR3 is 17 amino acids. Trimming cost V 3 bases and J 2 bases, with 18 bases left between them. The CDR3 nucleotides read TGCGCCAGCAGCTCCCCGAAGTTGGGGGGAGCCTACAATGAGCAGTTCTTC. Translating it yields CASSSPKLGGAYNEQFF.

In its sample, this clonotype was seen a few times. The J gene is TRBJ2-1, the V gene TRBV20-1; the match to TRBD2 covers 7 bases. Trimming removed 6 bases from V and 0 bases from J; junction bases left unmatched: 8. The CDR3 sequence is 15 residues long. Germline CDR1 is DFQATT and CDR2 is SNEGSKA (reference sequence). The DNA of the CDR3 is TGCAGTGCAGATCCGGGACTAAGCTCCTACAATGAGCAGTTCTTC. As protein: CSADPGLSSYNEQFF.

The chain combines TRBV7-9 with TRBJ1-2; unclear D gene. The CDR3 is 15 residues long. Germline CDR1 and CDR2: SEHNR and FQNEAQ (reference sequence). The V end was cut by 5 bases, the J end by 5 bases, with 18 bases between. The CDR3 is CASSLEVDSKYGYTF. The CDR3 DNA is TGTGCCAGCAGCCTGGAGGTGGATTCGAAGTATGGCTACACCTTC.

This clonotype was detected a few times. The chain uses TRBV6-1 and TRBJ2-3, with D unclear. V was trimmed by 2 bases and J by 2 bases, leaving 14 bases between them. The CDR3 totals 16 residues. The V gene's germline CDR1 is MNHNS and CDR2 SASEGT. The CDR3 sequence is CASSESHYVNTDTQYF. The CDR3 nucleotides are TGTGCCAGCAGTGAATCGCACTACGTCAACACAGATACGCAGTATTTT.

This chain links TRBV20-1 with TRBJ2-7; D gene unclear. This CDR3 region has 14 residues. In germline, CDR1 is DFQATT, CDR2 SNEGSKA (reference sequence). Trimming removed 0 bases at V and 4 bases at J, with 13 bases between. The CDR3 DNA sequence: TGCAGTGCTAGAGATGCCCGAGAGCAATACGAGCAGTACTTC. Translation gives CSARDAREQYEQYF.

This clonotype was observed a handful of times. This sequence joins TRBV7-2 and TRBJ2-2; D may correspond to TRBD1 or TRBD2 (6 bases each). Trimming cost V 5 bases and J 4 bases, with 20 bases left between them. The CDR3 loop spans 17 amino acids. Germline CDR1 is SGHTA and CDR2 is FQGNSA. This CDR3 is CASSLTMGGRGTGELFF. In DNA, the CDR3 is TGTGCCAGCAGCCTGACGATGGGGGGCCGTGGCACCGGGGAGCTGTTTTTT.

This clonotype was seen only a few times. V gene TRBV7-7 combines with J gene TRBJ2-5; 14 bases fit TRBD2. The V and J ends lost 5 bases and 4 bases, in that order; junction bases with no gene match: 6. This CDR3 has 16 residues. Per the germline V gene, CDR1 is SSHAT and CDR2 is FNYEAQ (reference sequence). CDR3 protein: CASSRGLAGGGETQYF. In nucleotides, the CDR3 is TGTGCCAGCAGCCGAGGACTAGCGGGAGGAGGAGAGACCCAGTACTTC.

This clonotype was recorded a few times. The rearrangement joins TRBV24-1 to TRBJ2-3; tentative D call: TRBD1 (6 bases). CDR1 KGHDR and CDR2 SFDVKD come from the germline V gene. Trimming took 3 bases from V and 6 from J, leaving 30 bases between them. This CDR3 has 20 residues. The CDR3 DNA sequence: TGTGCCACCAGTGATCCATATGTACCCCACCAGAAAGGGGGATATGATACGCAGTATTTT. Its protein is CATSDPYVPHQKGGYDTQYF.

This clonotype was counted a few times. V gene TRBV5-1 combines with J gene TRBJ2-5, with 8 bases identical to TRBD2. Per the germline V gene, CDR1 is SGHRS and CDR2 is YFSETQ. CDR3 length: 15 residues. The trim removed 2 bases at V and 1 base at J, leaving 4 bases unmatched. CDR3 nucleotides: TGCGCCAGCAGCTTCCAGCGGGGGACCCAAGAGACCCAGTACTTC. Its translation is CASSFQRGTQETQYF.

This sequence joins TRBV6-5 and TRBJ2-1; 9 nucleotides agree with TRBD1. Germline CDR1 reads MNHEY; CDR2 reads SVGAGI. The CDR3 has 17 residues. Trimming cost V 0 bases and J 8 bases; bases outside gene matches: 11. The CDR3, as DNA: TGTGCCAGCAGTTACTCGGTCGGGACAGGGTTTCTTGATGAGCAGTTCTTC. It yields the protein CASSYSVGTGFLDEQFF.

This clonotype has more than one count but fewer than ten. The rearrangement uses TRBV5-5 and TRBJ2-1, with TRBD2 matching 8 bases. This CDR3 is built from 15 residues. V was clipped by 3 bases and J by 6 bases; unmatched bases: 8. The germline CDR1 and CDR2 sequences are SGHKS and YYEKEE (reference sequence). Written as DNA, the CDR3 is TGTGCCAGCAGCTCGGGGACTAGTAGTTTCAATGAGCAGTTCTTC. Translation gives CASSSGTSSFNEQFF.

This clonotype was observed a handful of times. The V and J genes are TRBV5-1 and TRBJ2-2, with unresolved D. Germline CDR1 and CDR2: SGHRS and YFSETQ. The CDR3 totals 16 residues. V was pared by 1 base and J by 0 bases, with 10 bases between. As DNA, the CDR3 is TGCGCCAGCAGCTTGCCCCGGCTAGCGAACACCGGGGAGCTGTTTTTT. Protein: CASSLPRLANTGELFF.

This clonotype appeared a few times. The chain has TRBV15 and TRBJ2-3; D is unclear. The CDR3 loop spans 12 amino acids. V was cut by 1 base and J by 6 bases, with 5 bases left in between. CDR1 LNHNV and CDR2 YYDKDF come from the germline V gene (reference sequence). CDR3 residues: CATSRAADTQYF. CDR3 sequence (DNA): TGTGCCACCAGCAGAGCGGCGGATACGCAGTATTTT.

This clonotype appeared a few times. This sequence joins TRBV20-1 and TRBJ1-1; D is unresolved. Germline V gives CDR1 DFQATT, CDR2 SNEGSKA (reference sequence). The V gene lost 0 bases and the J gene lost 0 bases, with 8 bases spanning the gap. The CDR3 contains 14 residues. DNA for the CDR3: TGCAGTGCTAGAGAGGACGGGATGAACACTGAAGCTTTCTTT. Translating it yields CSAREDGMNTEAFF.

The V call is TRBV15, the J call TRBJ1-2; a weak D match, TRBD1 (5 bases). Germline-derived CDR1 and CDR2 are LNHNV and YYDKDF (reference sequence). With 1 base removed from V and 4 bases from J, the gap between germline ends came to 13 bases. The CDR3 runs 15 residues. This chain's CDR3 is CATSRAARDGYGYTF. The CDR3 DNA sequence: TGTGCCACCAGCAGAGCTGCAAGGGACGGCTATGGCTACACCTTC. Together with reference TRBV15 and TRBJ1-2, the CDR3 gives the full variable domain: DAMVIQNPRYQVTQFGKPVTLSCSQTLNHNVMYWYQQKSSQAPKLLFHYYDKDFNNEADTPDNFQSRRPNTSFCFLDIRSPGLGDTAMYLCATSRAARDGYGYTFGSGTRLTVV.

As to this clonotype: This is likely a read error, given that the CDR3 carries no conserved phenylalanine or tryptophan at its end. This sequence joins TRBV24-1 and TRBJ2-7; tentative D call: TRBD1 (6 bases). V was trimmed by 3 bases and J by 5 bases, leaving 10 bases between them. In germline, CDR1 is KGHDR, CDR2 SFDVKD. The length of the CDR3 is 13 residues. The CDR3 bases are TGTGCCACCAGTGATAGGGGGTCCCACGAGCAGTACTTA. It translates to CATSDRGSHEQYL.

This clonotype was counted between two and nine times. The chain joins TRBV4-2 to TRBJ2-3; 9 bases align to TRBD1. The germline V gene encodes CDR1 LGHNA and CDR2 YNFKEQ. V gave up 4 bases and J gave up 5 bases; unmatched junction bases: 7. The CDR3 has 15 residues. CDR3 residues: CASSRDRGIEDTQYF. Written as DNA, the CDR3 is TGTGCCAGCAGCCGAGACAGGGGGATTGAAGATACGCAGTATTTT.